The 17 T cell receptor beta chains below come from one sample, sequenced in a study of cytomegalovirus exposure and HLA in healthy donors. The protocol was immunoSEQ multiplex PCR, while the TCRdb copy is restricted to in-frame clones and leaves out a portion. The profile shows approximately 170,000 clones, around four fifths of them singletons. The sequencing input was PBMCs. These receptors were collected from a man younger than 40 in good health and CMV-seropositive.

The J gene is TRBJ1-2, the V gene TRBV7-2; possibly TRBD1 for D (5 bases). The CDR3 loop spans 12 amino acids. V gave up 3 bases and J gave up 5 bases, with 7 bases separating them. Germline values: CDR1 SGHTA, CDR2 FQGNSA. The CDR3 reads CASSFGGYGYTF. The DNA of the CDR3 is TGTGCCAGCAGCTTCGGGGGGTATGGCTACACCTTC.

The chain joins TRBV9 to TRBJ1-1; D is unclear. Trimming took 5 bases from V and 0 from J, leaving 8 bases between them. This CDR3 has 13 residues. The V gene's germline CDR1 is SGDLS and CDR2 YYNGEE. The CDR3 is CASSSDLNTEAFF. CDR3 bases: TGTGCCAGCAGTTCAGATTTGAACACTGAAGCTTTCTTT.

This chain links TRBV9 with TRBJ1-2, with 7 bases that match TRBD1. V was pared by 4 bases and J by 8 bases, with 8 bases of the junction left unmatched. CDR1 and CDR2 (germline): SGDLS, YYNGEE. The CDR3 has 13 amino acids. The CDR3 spells CASSPGTERGYTF. The CDR3 DNA is TGTGCCAGCAGCCCCGGGACAGAAAGAGGCTACACCTTC.

This chain uses TRBV15 with TRBJ1-5, with 11 bases aligning to TRBD1. Germline V gene lookup returns CDR1 LNHNV and CDR2 YYDKDF (reference sequence). After removal of 3 bases from V and 4 bases from J, the junction contained 2 bases not matched to a gene. This CDR3 region has 15 residues. The CDR3 sequence: CATSRDRGRNQPQHF. CDR3 DNA: TGTGCCACCAGCAGGGACAGGGGGCGTAATCAGCCCCAGCATTTT.

The J gene is TRBJ2-3, the V gene TRBV21-1; TRBD2, the table's D call, lacks a check against the DNA. TRBV21-1 is designated a pseudogene. CDR3 size: 15 residues. The CDR3 DNA reads TGTGCCAACAGCGATGGGACTGGCCTCACAGATACGCAGTATTTT. It translates to CANSDGTGLTDTQYF.

This clone has just one count. This chain links TRBV7-2 with TRBJ2-7; D possibly corresponds to TRBD1 (6 bases). This CDR3 spans 13 amino acids. V was trimmed by 6 bases and J by 4 bases, leaving 13 bases between them. CDR1 and CDR2 (germline): SGHTA, FQGNSA. CDR3 sequence reads: CASRGQLGYEQYF. CDR3 bases: TGTGCCAGCAGAGGACAGTTGGGGTACGAGCAGTACTTC.

The rearrangement links TRBV2 to TRBJ2-1, with 7 bases fitting TRBD1. This CDR3 spans 17 amino acids. The germline V gene has CDR1 SNHLY and CDR2 FYNNEI. J lost 8 bases, V lost 6 bases, and 19 bases had no gene match. DNA of the CDR3: TGTGCCAGCAGACGCCGCAGGGGGACGGGTAGTAGGGATGAGCAGTTCTTC. It encodes CASRRRRGTGSRDEQFF.

The V call is TRBV7-9, the J call TRBJ2-1; perhaps TRBD1 as D (6 bases). The germline V and J ends were trimmed by 5 bases and 4 bases, with 24 bases remaining between them. This CDR3 comprises 18 residues. Germline CDR1 and CDR2: SEHNR and FQNEAQ (reference sequence). The CDR3 sequence is CASSPPVRVGGLYNEQFF. CDR3 nucleotide sequence: TGTGCCAGCAGCCCCCCGGTGAGGGTTGGGGGCTTATACAATGAGCAGTTCTTC.

The chain is built from TRBV29-1 and TRBJ2-2, with D tentatively TRBD1 (5 bases). Trimming stripped 1 base from V and 5 bases from J, with 5 bases between. Germline values: CDR1 SQVTM, CDR2 ANQGSEA. The CDR3 runs to 12 residues. In DNA, the CDR3 is TGCAGCGTTGAAGCAGGGACCGGGGAGCTGTTTTTT. Translated: CSVEAGTGELFF.

The chain is built from TRBV5-1 and TRBJ2-2; D is possibly TRBD2 (5 bases). Germline lookup yields CDR1 SGHRS and CDR2 YFSETQ. Trimming shortened V by 0 bases and J by 6 bases, and 9 bases separated the two germline ends. The CDR3 is 14 residues long. The CDR3 nucleotides are TGCGCCAGCAGCTTGGGACTAATGTCCGGGGAGCTGTTTTTT. It is translated as CASSLGLMSGELFF.

The rearrangement links TRBV10-2 to TRBJ1-2; D might be TRBD1 (6 bases). V was pared by 6 bases and J by 4 bases, with 21 bases between. This CDR3 spans 16 amino acids. The germline CDR1 and CDR2 sequences are WSHSY and SAAADI. Here the CDR3 reads CASSRLIIQGRYGYTF. The CDR3 nucleotides read TGCGCCAGCAGCCGCCTGATAATACAGGGCCGCTATGGCTACACCTTC.

This chain links TRBV27 with TRBJ1-6; D perhaps matches TRBD1 (6 bases). This CDR3 is 13 amino acids long. Germline values: CDR1 MNHEY, CDR2 SMNVEV (reference sequence). Trimming took 8 bases from V and 9 from J, leaving 14 bases between them. The DNA of the CDR3 is TGTGCCAGCGCTTGGGGGCATGGTTCACCCCTCCACTTT. This sequence encodes CASAWGHGSPLHF.

The chain uses TRBV9 and TRBJ2-5; D unclear. Between the trimmed V and J ends, which lost 4 bases and 5 bases, there was a span of 15 bases. Germline CDR1 and CDR2: SGDLS and YYNGEE. This CDR3 contains 14 residues. The CDR3 sequence: CASSPRASPETQYF. CDR3 DNA sequence: TGTGCCAGCAGCCCCCGAGCTAGTCCGGAGACCCAGTACTTC.

The V gene is TRBV11-2, the J gene TRBJ2-1; tentative D call: TRBD1 (6 bases). The CDR3 is 13 amino acids. Deletions cut 5 bases from V and 5 bases from J, with 10 bases between. The germline V gene encodes CDR1 SGHAT and CDR2 FQNNGV. The CDR3 coding sequence is TGTGCCAGCAGCCAGGACAGACACAATGAGCAGTTCTTC. This encodes CASSQDRHNEQFF.

This chain uses TRBV18 with TRBJ2-7, with 9 positions matching TRBD2. There are 15 residues in the CDR3. Germline assignment: CDR1 KGHSH and CDR2 LQKENI. J gave up 3 bases and V 3 bases, and 6 bases lay outside the gene matches. The CDR3 sequence is CASSPASRGGYEQYF. Here the CDR3 DNA reads TGTGCCAGCTCACCTGCATCGCGGGGGGGCTACGAGCAGTACTTC.

The chain couples TRBV11-2 to TRBJ1-1; no firm D call. This CDR3 has 17 amino acids. Trimming pared 5 bases from V and 0 bases from J, leaving 19 bases between. Per the germline V gene, CDR1 is SGHAT and CDR2 is FQNNGV. CDR3 sequence reads: CASSLARPETMNTEAFF. The CDR3 DNA reads as TGTGCCAGCAGCCTAGCCCGGCCAGAGACTATGAACACTGAAGCTTTCTTT.

This clone was detected a few times. This chain links TRBV6-6 with TRBJ2-2; TRBD1 agrees at 7 bases. Germline assignment: CDR1 MNHNY and CDR2 SVGAGI (reference sequence). The CDR3 spans 14 residues. The ends lost 6 bases at V and 0 bases at J; junction bases unmatched: 1. The CDR3 here is CASSDRANTGELFF. In DNA form, the CDR3 reads TGTGCCAGCAGCGACAGGGCGAACACCGGGGAGCTGTTTTTT.